What follows is one T cell receptor (beta chain) and its context. Here immunoSEQ multiplex PCR was the method, and the copy in TCRdb shows in-frame clones only, minus some. The data show more than 250,000 clones, roughly 86% seen once. The data derive from a study of blood T cell repertoires in COVID-19. The CDR3 has 15 residues. The trim removed 1 base at V and 6 bases at J, leaving 9 bases unmatched. The germline V gene encodes CDR1 SGHNT and CDR2 YYREEE (reference sequence). Material: PBMCs or T cells enriched from blood (not recorded which). The source is a woman in her twenties or thirties who had recovered from COVID-19. The chain uses TRBV5-4 and TRBJ1-2; the match to TRBD1 covers 7 bases. The CDR3 coding sequence is TGTGCCAGCAGCTTGATTAGTCGGCAGGGGGATGGCTACACCTTC. This gives the protein CASSLISRQGDGYTF.